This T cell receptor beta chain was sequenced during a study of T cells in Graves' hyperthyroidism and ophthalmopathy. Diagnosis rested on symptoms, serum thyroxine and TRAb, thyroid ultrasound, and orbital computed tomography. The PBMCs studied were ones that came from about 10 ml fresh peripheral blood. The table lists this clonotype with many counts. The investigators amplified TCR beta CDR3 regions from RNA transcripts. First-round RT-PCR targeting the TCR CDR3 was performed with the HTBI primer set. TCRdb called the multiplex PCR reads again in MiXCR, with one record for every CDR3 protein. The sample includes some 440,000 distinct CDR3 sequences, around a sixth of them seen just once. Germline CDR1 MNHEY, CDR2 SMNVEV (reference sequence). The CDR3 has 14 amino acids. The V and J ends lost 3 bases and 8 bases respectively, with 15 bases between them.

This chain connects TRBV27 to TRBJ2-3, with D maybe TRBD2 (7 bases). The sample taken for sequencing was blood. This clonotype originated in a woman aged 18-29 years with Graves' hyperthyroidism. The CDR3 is CASSFGRGPFTQYF. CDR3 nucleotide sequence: TGTGCCAGCAGTTTTGGGCGGGGGCCTTTTACGCAGTATTTT.